Shown below are 3 T cell receptor beta chains from a single sample sequenced in a study of shared clonotypes between healthy human individuals (dated by TCRdb to 2020 to 2022). Receptor libraries were prepared by the immunoSEQ multiplex PCR assay. The clones in this table, taken by TCRdb from immuneACCESS, are in-frame only. Not every clone is retained; where verified, under half of the shortfall comes from an unresolved V gene, and the cause of the rest is unknown. This sample lists about 1.5 million clones; roughly 98% were detected once. The top ten clonotypes cover about 0.4% of the sample. The specimen sequenced was naive CD4+ T cells sorted from blood. The cell subset or site label, read with the paper, signifies: CD45RA+ positively selected. These receptors originate from a man aged 25 to 40 in good health.

This clone was counted a single time. The rearrangement links TRBV2 to TRBJ1-5; D might be TRBD1 (5 bases). The CDR3 covers 13 residues. V lost 3 bases, J lost 7 bases, and 10 bases lay in between. CDR1 is SNHLY and CDR2 is FYNNEI in the germline V gene. CDR3 amino acids: CASSDEGLQPQHF. The CDR3, as DNA: TGTGCCAGCAGTGACGAGGGGTTGCAGCCCCAGCATTTT.

The chain links TRBV11-3 to TRBJ2-1; 12 bases agree with TRBD2. The V gene end was trimmed by 0 bases and the J gene end by 7 bases; junction bases not matched to a gene: 4. The germline V gene has CDR1 SGHNT and CDR2 YENEEA. This CDR3 region has 16 residues. The CDR3 nucleotides read TGTGCCAGCAGCTTAGATCTAGCGGGGGGGTTAAATGAGCAGTTCTTC. Protein product: CASSLDLAGGLNEQFF.

The genes are TRBV27 and TRBJ2-1; maybe TRBD2 (6 bases). The length of the CDR3 is 16 residues. Per the germline V gene, CDR1 is MNHEY and CDR2 is SMNVEV (reference sequence). V was shortened by 6 bases and J by 6 bases, with 21 bases between the two germline ends. The chain's CDR3 is CASSRYLASERNEQFF. DNA of the CDR3: TGTGCCAGCAGCCGATACCTAGCGTCGGAGCGCAATGAGCAGTTCTTC.